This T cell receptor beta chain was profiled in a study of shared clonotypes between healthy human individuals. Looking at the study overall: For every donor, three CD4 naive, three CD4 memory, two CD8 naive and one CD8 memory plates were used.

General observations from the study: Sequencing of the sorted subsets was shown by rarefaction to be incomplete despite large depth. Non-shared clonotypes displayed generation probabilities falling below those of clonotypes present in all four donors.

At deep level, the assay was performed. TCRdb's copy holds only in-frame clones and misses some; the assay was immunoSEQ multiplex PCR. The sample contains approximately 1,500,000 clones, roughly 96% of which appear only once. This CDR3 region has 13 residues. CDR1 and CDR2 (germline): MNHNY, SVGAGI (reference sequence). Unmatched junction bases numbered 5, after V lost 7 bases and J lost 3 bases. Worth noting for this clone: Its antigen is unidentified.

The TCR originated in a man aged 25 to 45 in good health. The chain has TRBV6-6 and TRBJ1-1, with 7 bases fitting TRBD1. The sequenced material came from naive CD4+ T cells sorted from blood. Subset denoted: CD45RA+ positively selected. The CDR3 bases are TGTGCCAGCAAGATGACAGGGTACACTGAAGCTTTCTTT. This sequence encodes CASKMTGYTEAFF.